This T cell receptor beta chain was identified in a study of cytomegalovirus exposure and HLA in healthy donors. TCRdb's copy holds only in-frame clones and misses some; the assay was immunoSEQ multiplex PCR. The data contain a few hundred thousand clones, 80% to 85% of them singletons. The CDR3 length is 15 residues. The germline V and J ends were trimmed by 7 bases and 4 bases, with 19 bases remaining between them. The germline gives CDR1 MNHNS, CDR2 SASEGT. The clonotype was recovered from a woman aged 25 to 45 in good health and CMV-seropositive. Sequencing input: PBMCs. This chain connects TRBV6-1 to TRBJ1-1; tentatively, D is TRBD1 (6 bases). Here the CDR3 reads CASKLQGLLGTEAFF. The CDR3 DNA reads as TGTGCCAGCAAACTACAGGGTCTGCTCGGCACTGAAGCTTTCTTT.